These 29 T cell receptor beta chains were all obtained from the same sample, sequenced in a study of human T cells and chemical hapten exposure. MiXCR, run by TCRdb on the RACE reads, gives a single entry per CDR3 protein. There are 80,000 to 100,000 distinct CDR3 sequences in the sample; around 12% occur only once, and roughly 2.1% lies in the top ten. Regarding time point: patch test 1, 2 weeks after DPC sensitization. The treatment: therapeutic diphenylcyclopropenone sensitization with weekly scalp DPC. The material was whole blood, obtained in connection with sensitization to the hapten diphenylcyclopropenone (DPC). The receptors come from a woman in her 40s with alopecia areata. Some clones in this sample may be carry-over from other donors' samples.

In its sample, this clonotype was seen a few times. CDR3 loop: CAISGETEAFF. CDR3 nucleotide sequence: TGTGCCATCAGCGGGGAGACTGAAGCTTTCTTT. The chain combines TRBV10-3 with TRBJ1-1; D not resolved. CDR1 and CDR2 from the germline V gene are ENHRY and SYGVKD. The CDR3 runs 11 residues. Trimming shortened V by 6 bases and J by 5 bases, and 7 bases separated the two germline ends.

This clonotype was seen ten or more times. The chain links TRBV6-2 or TRBV6-3 to TRBJ2-1; D not resolved. Trimming removed 2 bases from V and 2 bases from J, with 4 bases in between. From germline, CDR1 is MNHEY and CDR2 SVGEGT. The CDR3 spans 13 residues. The CDR3 DNA reads TGTGCCAGCAGTTACGGGGCCTACAATGAGCAGTTCTTC. This translates into CASSYGAYNEQFF.

This clonotype was counted only a few times. This sequence joins TRBV28 and TRBJ1-2, with D maybe TRBD1 (6 bases). Germline CDR1 is MDHEN and CDR2 is SYDVKM. Between the trimmed V and J ends, which lost 4 bases and 4 bases, there was a span of 13 bases. The CDR3 loop spans 14 amino acids. CDR3 nucleotides: TGTGCCAGCAGTTCGGGGACATCTCCCTATGGCTACACCTTC. Its protein product is CASSSGTSPYGYTF.

This clonotype was picked up many times. The CDR3 loop is CASIGQGPEKLFF. The CDR3 DNA sequence: TGTGCCAGCATCGGACAGGGCCCCGAAAAACTGTTTTTT. The chain uses TRBV28 and TRBJ1-4, with 8 nucleotides matching TRBD1. Germline assignment: CDR1 MDHEN and CDR2 SYDVKM. The CDR3 loop spans 13 amino acids. J lost 8 bases, V lost 7 bases, and 6 bases had no gene match.

The V and J genes are TRBV28 and TRBJ1-2; no reliable D call. Germline CDR1 reads MDHEN; CDR2 reads SYDVKM. The V gene lost 4 bases and the J gene lost 4 bases, with 10 bases spanning the gap. The CDR3 has 13 amino acids. Here the CDR3 DNA reads TGTGCCAGCAGTTATGGGCCTCCCTATGGCTACACCTTC. It yields the protein CASSYGPPYGYTF.

The sample holds a few counts of this clonotype. This rearrangement joins TRBV11-1 to TRBJ2-1, with a possible D match to TRBD2 (5 bases). V was pared by 3 bases and J by 7 bases, with 13 bases between. This CDR3 is 14 amino acids long. Per the germline V gene, CDR1 is SGHAT and CDR2 is FQDESV (reference sequence). The CDR3 DNA reads as TGTGCCAGCAGCTTCGTTGGACTGGGGAATGAGCAGTTCTTC. Its translation is CASSFVGLGNEQFF.

The chain links TRBV7-6 to TRBJ2-1, with 7 bases lining up with TRBD2. The CDR3 runs to 16 residues. Per germline, CDR1 SGHVS and CDR2 FNYEAQ. J gave up 6 bases and V 5 bases, and 13 bases lay outside the gene matches. The CDR3 here is CASSPTSSTLLNEQFF. For the CDR3, the DNA is TGTGCCAGCAGCCCGACTAGCTCAACTCTTCTCAATGAGCAGTTCTTC.

The V gene is TRBV6-5, the J gene TRBJ2-2; TRBD1 agrees at 9 bases. This CDR3 has 17 amino acids. J gave up 6 bases and V 2 bases, and 10 bases lay outside the gene matches. Germline V gene sequence: CDR1 MNHEY, CDR2 SVGAGI. The CDR3 DNA reads TGTGCCAGCAGTTACGAAGACAGGGGGGTGGTCCCCGGGGAGCTGTTTTTT. Its protein product is CASSYEDRGVVPGELFF.

The gene calls are TRBV6-6 and TRBJ2-2; D ambiguous. CDR1 and CDR2 from the germline V gene are MNHNY and SVGAGI (reference sequence). The CDR3 is 13 amino acids. Trimming shortened V by 4 bases and J by 5 bases, and 8 bases separated the two germline ends. This CDR3 is CASSSHDTGELFF. The CDR3 DNA follows: TGTGCCAGCAGTTCCCACGATACCGGGGAGCTGTTTTTT.

The chain recombines TRBV6-2 or TRBV6-3 with TRBJ2-7; D uncertain. The CDR3 length is 13 residues. Between the trimmed V and J ends, which lost 3 bases and 4 bases, there was a span of 10 bases. The germline gives CDR1 MNHEY, CDR2 SVGEGT. The CDR3 DNA follows: TGTGCCAGCAGTTATGCGCTCCTGTACGAGCAGTACTTC. Its protein is CASSYALLYEQYF.

This clonotype was found a few times. This chain uses TRBV6-5 with TRBJ1-6, with unresolved D. Trimming left V 2 bases short and J 4 bases short, with 6 bases between. The CDR3 consists of 14 residues. Per germline, CDR1 MNHEY and CDR2 SVGAGI. Written as DNA, the CDR3 is TGTGCCAGCAGTTACCAGTCATATAATTCACCCCTCCACTTT. Encoded protein: CASSYQSYNSPLHF.

V is TRBV4-1 and J is TRBJ2-1; the match to TRBD1 covers 7 bases. The germline V gene has CDR1 MGHRA and CDR2 YSYEKL. V dropped 6 bases and J dropped 7; count of bases not matched to a gene: 15. The CDR3 runs to 16 residues. The CDR3: CASRAPGQRSPNEQFF. The CDR3 DNA sequence: TGCGCCAGCAGGGCCCCGGGACAGCGATCCCCTAATGAGCAGTTCTTC.

This clonotype has only a few counts. V and J are TRBV12-3 or TRBV12-4 and TRBJ2-3; possibly TRBD2 for D (6 bases). The CDR3 is 12 amino acids. V dropped 5 bases and J dropped 15 bases, with 18 bases sitting between them. CDR3 amino acids: CASSPEDYGPYF. CDR3 coding DNA: TGTGCCAGCAGTCCCGAGGACTACGGGCCATATTTT.

This clonotype was seen at least ten times. The V gene is TRBV7-2, the J gene TRBJ2-1, with 10 bases aligning to TRBD2. This CDR3 has 20 amino acids. Trimming took 5 bases from V and 4 from J; bases not matched to a gene: 20. Germline CDR1 reads SGHTA; CDR2 reads FQGNSA. As DNA, the CDR3 is TGTGCCAGCAGCCCCCAGGGGACCTTTTTAGCGGGAGGACTATACAATGAGCAGTTCTTC. Translation gives CASSPQGTFLAGGLYNEQFF.

This clonotype was counted many times. CDR3 sequence: CSVGDRAYGYTF. Written as DNA, the CDR3 is TGCAGCGTGGGGGACAGGGCCTATGGCTACACCTTC. V and J are TRBV29-1 and TRBJ1-2; the match to TRBD1 covers 9 bases. Per the germline V gene, CDR1 is SQVTM and CDR2 is ANQGSEA. The CDR3 spans 12 residues. V dropped 6 bases and J dropped 4; count of bases not matched to a gene: 3.

The rearrangement joins TRBV7-9 to TRBJ2-4, with no clear D. The germline CDR1 and CDR2 sequences are SEHNR and FQNEAQ (reference sequence). The ends were cut back, 5 bases at V and 6 bases at J, with 11 bases in the middle. The CDR3 runs 13 residues. The CDR3 is CASSPSSGNIQYF. In DNA form, the CDR3 reads TGTGCCAGCAGCCCCTCTAGTGGAAACATTCAGTACTTC.

This sequence joins TRBV6-5 and TRBJ1-2; unclear D gene. Trimming removed 5 bases at V and 3 bases at J, with 13 bases between. The length of the CDR3 is 14 residues. Germline V lookup: CDR1 MNHEY, CDR2 SVGAGI. CDR3: CASSRRGGDYGYTF. DNA for the CDR3: TGTGCCAGCAGTCGCCGGGGAGGCGACTATGGCTACACCTTC.

This clonotype appeared many times. This sequence joins TRBV29-1 and TRBJ2-7; TRBD1 agrees at 7 bases. The trim removed 6 bases at V and 3 bases at J, leaving 8 bases unmatched. The germline V gene has CDR1 SQVTM and CDR2 ANQGSEA. This CDR3 spans 13 amino acids. DNA of the CDR3: TGCAGCGTCGAAAGGGACAGCGGCTACGAGCAGTACTTC. Protein: CSVERDSGYEQYF.

This clonotype was counted only a few times. The rearrangement joins TRBV29-1 to TRBJ1-1; 10 nucleotides align to TRBD1. Germline trimming cut 5 bases from V and 4 bases from J; bases unmatched to any gene: 1. Germline loops: CDR1 SQVTM, CDR2 ANQGSEA. CDR3 length: 12 residues. CDR3: CSVRTGGTEAFF. CDR3 DNA sequence: TGCAGCGTTCGGACAGGGGGCACTGAAGCTTTCTTT.

This clonotype appeared many times. CDR3 loop: CASSLDGASGNEQFF. The CDR3 DNA reads TGTGCCAGCAGCTTAGATGGGGCTAGCGGCAATGAGCAGTTCTTC. The rearrangement links TRBV7-9 to TRBJ2-1; 7 positions agree with TRBD2. V lost 1 base and J lost 6; bases outside the gene matches: 6. Germline V gene sequence: CDR1 SEHNR, CDR2 FQNEAQ (reference sequence). This CDR3 contains 15 residues.

The V call is TRBV2, the J call TRBJ1-6; D gene uncertain. V was shortened by 7 bases and J by 5 bases, with 15 bases between the two germline ends. Germline V gene sequence: CDR1 SNHLY, CDR2 FYNNEI. The CDR3 consists of 15 residues. The CDR3 region has the DNA TGTGCCAGCAAATTGGACGGAAACCATAATTCACCCCTCCACTTT. It yields the protein CASKLDGNHNSPLHF. Together with reference TRBV2 and TRBJ1-6, the CDR3 gives the full variable domain: EPEVTQTPSHQVTQMGQEVILRCVPISNHLYFYWYRQILGQKVEFLVSFYNNEISEKSEIFDDQFSVERPDGSNFTLKIRSTKLEDSAMYFCASKLDGNHNSPLHFGNGTRLTVT.

This clonotype was counted ten times or more. J is TRBJ2-5 and V is TRBV30, with no clear D. From germline, CDR1 is GTSNPN and CDR2 SVGIG (reference sequence). V shed 2 bases and J shed 4 bases, with 5 bases lying between them. The CDR3 contains 11 residues. CDR3 sequence reads: CAWSRIETQYF. The DNA for the CDR3 is TGTGCCTGGAGTCGAATAGAGACCCAGTACTTC.

This clonotype was counted many times. The chain is built from TRBV24-1 and TRBJ2-1; TRBD1 agrees at 10 bases. Trimming cost V 9 bases and J 8 bases; bases outside gene matches: 6. Germline-derived CDR1 and CDR2 are KGHDR and SFDVKD. The CDR3 runs to 13 residues. The CDR3 here is CATSWGTGDEQFF. The CDR3 DNA follows: TGTGCCACCTCGTGGGGGACAGGGGATGAGCAGTTCTTC.

This clonotype was observed many times. The J gene is TRBJ1-1, the V gene TRBV29-1; weak D call: TRBD1 (6 bases). CDR1 and CDR2 (germline): SQVTM, ANQGSEA. V gave up 4 bases and J gave up 2 bases, with 11 bases separating them. CDR3 size: 13 residues. The CDR3 loop is CSVADRLNTEAFF. CDR3 DNA sequence: TGCAGCGTTGCGGACAGACTTAACACTGAAGCTTTCTTT.

The chain joins TRBV20-1 to TRBJ2-4; D is undetermined. The V end lost 2 bases, the J end lost 6 bases, and 14 bases lay between the germline ends. This CDR3 region has 14 residues. Germline-derived CDR1 and CDR2 are DFQATT and SNEGSKA (reference sequence). For the CDR3, the DNA is TGCAGTGCTAGATCAGCTCCAGCTCCAAACATTCAGTACTTC. Encoded protein: CSARSAPAPNIQYF.

This clonotype was counted between two and nine times. J is TRBJ2-5 and V is TRBV29-1, with TRBD1 as a possible D gene (6 bases). Germline values: CDR1 SQVTM, CDR2 ANQGSEA. Trimming cost V 3 bases and J 3 bases, with 14 bases left between them. This CDR3 is built from 14 residues. CDR3 protein: CSVERQALEETQYF. The CDR3 nucleotides read TGCAGCGTTGAGAGACAGGCCCTAGAAGAGACCCAGTACTTC.

The sample holds many counts of this clonotype. The chain couples TRBV4-1 to TRBJ2-7; 8 bases match TRBD1. The length of the CDR3 is 16 residues. J lost 0 bases, V lost 3 bases, and 7 bases had no gene match. Per germline, CDR1 MGHRA and CDR2 YSYEKL. CDR3 amino acids: CASSQTQGAPSYEQYF. The CDR3 coding sequence is TGCGCCAGCAGCCAGACCCAGGGGGCACCCTCCTACGAGCAGTACTTC.

The V call is TRBV7-9, the J call TRBJ2-7; 10 nucleotides align to TRBD2. In germline, CDR1 is SEHNR, CDR2 FQNEAQ (reference sequence). CDR3 length equals 13 residues. Trimming at V came to 5 bases and at J to 12 bases, leaving 10 bases not matched to a gene. The CDR3 DNA is TGTGCCAGCAGCCTCCAATCTAGCGGGAGCCCGTACTTC. It translates to CASSLQSSGSPYF.

This clonotype has at least ten counts. This chain joins TRBV7-2 and TRBJ2-7; a weak D match, TRBD2 (5 bases). Germline CDR1 is SGHTA and CDR2 is FQGNSA. CDR3 length equals 14 residues. With 3 bases removed from V and 3 bases from J, the gap between germline ends came to 12 bases. The chain's CDR3 is CASSFGGTDYEQYF. The CDR3 DNA reads TGTGCCAGCAGCTTCGGAGGTACAGACTACGAGCAGTACTTC.